This passage covers 29 T cell receptor beta chains from one sample sequenced in a study of identifying expanded T cells in peripheral blood. Produced via immunoSEQ multiplex PCR; TCRdb's table is partial and in-frame only. The top ten hold about 18% of the sample, which has 58,000 or so clones, roughly four fifths seen once. The sequencing input was blood. The receptors originated from a person between 18 and 69 years old in good health.

This chain joins TRBV4-1 and TRBJ2-1; the match to TRBD1 covers 7 bases. The CDR3 totals 16 residues. The germline V gene has CDR1 MGHRA and CDR2 YSYEKL. J lost 9 bases, V lost 1 base, and 12 bases had no gene match. Here the CDR3 reads CASSQGQGVIKIEQFF. The DNA for the CDR3 is TGCGCCAGCAGCCAAGGACAGGGCGTGATTAAAATTGAGCAGTTCTTC.

This clone was picked up one time. The V gene is TRBV30, the J gene TRBJ2-3; no clear D. Germline-derived CDR1 and CDR2 are GTSNPN and SVGIG (reference sequence). CDR3 length equals 12 residues. With 4 bases removed from V and 3 bases from J, the gap between germline ends came to 8 bases. CDR3 nucleotides: TGTGCCTGGACGGTTTTAACAGATACGCAGTATTTT. Translation: CAWTVLTDTQYF.

The rearrangement links TRBV10-1 to TRBJ2-3, with D tentatively TRBD1 or TRBD2 (5 bases each). The CDR3 totals 16 residues. Germline V gene data show CDR1 as WNHNN and CDR2 as SYGVQD (reference sequence). V was pared by 6 bases and J by 3 bases, with 19 bases between. CDR3 nucleotide sequence: TGCGCCAGCAGCCCCACACCAGGTTGGGGGACAGATACGCAGTATTTT. Its translation is CASSPTPGWGTDTQYF.

This rearrangement joins TRBV9 to TRBJ1-1; D is undetermined. The CDR3 has 14 residues. Per the germline V gene, CDR1 is SGDLS and CDR2 is YYNGEE. The ends were cut back, 7 bases at V and 1 base at J, with 14 bases in the middle. The CDR3 DNA sequence: TGTGCCAGCTCAACGCGAATGGCGAACACTGAAGCTTTCTTT. This gives the protein CASSTRMANTEAFF.

The chain combines TRBV30 with TRBJ2-7; D gene uncertain. CDR3 length: 13 residues. CDR1 is GTSNPN, CDR2 SVGIG, per germline (reference sequence). V shed 7 bases and J shed 0 bases, with 13 bases lying between them. This CDR3 reads CALTSLSSYEQYF. Written as DNA, the CDR3 is TGTGCCTTAACGAGCTTGAGCTCCTACGAGCAGTACTTC.

The chain is built from TRBV9 and TRBJ2-3; no firm D call. Germline CDR1 SGDLS, CDR2 YYNGEE. This CDR3 comprises 15 residues. V shed 0 bases and J shed 2 bases, with 10 bases lying between them. The CDR3 DNA reads TGTGCCAGCAGCGTAGGCTCCGGGCTCACAGATACGCAGTATTTT. The encoded protein is CASSVGSGLTDTQYF.

This chain connects TRBV6-1 to TRBJ1-3, with TRBD1 as a possible D gene (5 bases). Germline CDR1 reads MNHNS; CDR2 reads SASEGT. This CDR3 comprises 16 residues. Trimming shortened V by 4 bases and J by 0 bases, and 13 bases separated the two germline ends. The CDR3 protein is CASSVIDSSSGNTIYF. CDR3 bases: TGTGCCAGCAGTGTCATCGACAGCAGCTCTGGAAACACCATATATTTT.

V and J are TRBV7-2 and TRBJ2-7; D is ambiguous. With 7 bases removed from V and 2 bases from J, the gap between germline ends came to 15 bases. CDR3 length equals 14 residues. CDR1 is SGHTA, CDR2 FQGNSA, per germline. The CDR3 nucleotides read TGTGCCAGCACCAACCTACAGCCTCCCTACGAGCAGTACTTC. Translating it yields CASTNLQPPYEQYF.

This sequence joins TRBV29-1 and TRBJ2-1; D is ambiguous. The CDR3 covers 12 residues. Deletions cut 6 bases from V and 3 bases from J, with 9 bases between. Germline values: CDR1 SQVTM, CDR2 ANQGSEA. CDR3 sequence: CSVSRNYNEQFF. In DNA, the CDR3 is TGCAGCGTGTCTAGAAACTACAATGAGCAGTTCTTC.

The rearrangement links TRBV19 to TRBJ2-5; tentatively, D is TRBD1 or TRBD2 (5 bases each). V was cut by 5 bases and J by 5 bases, with 9 bases left in between. This CDR3 has 12 amino acids. CDR1 is LNHDA and CDR2 is SQIVND in the germline V gene (reference sequence). CDR3 region: CASSPGPETQYF. DNA for the CDR3: TGTGCCAGTAGTCCGGGGCCCGAGACCCAGTACTTC.

The chain links TRBV30 to TRBJ1-2; D is unresolved. The CDR3 has 14 amino acids. V was shortened by 8 bases and J by 8 bases, with 24 bases between the two germline ends. CDR1 is GTSNPN and CDR2 is SVGIG in the germline V gene (reference sequence). The CDR3, as DNA: TGTGCCGGAGAACAACACGGCACGACTAGAGGCTACACCTTC. As protein: CAGEQHGTTRGYTF.

This chain connects TRBV11-2 to TRBJ2-2, with D unclear. Germline loops: CDR1 SGHAT, CDR2 FQNNGV. The CDR3 extends over 16 amino acids. V was shortened by 3 bases and J by 0 bases, with 11 bases between the two germline ends. The CDR3 bases are TGTGCCAGCAGCTTGGGTGGGTCGACGAACACCGGGGAGCTGTTTTTT. Protein product: CASSLGGSTNTGELFF.

V is TRBV18 and J is TRBJ1-1; no firm D call. CDR1 KGHSH and CDR2 LQKENI come from the germline V gene. CDR3 length: 12 residues. Trimming took off 3 bases at V and 7 bases at J, with 9 bases between the two ends. CDR3 DNA sequence: TGTGCCAGCTCACCCGGGCGCTTTGAAGCTTTCTTT. It yields the protein CASSPGRFEAFF.

The CDR3 reads CASSLVSSYEQYV. CDR3 nucleotides: TGTGCCAGCAGCTTGGTCAGCTCCTACGAGCAGTACGTC. The chain joins TRBV7-9 to TRBJ2-7; D is undetermined. This CDR3 has 13 residues. Trimming pared 3 bases from V and 0 bases from J, leaving 6 bases between. In germline, CDR1 is SEHNR, CDR2 FQNEAQ (reference sequence).

V gene TRBV21-1 combines with J gene TRBJ2-3; the D call TRBD2 from the table was never checked on the DNA. TRBV21-1 is an annotated pseudogene. This CDR3 has 16 amino acids. CDR3 residues: CASSKDWHGGPDTQYF. The CDR3 nucleotides read TGTGCCAGCAGCAAAGACTGGCACGGAGGTCCGGATACGCAGTATTTT.

This clone occurred once. The chain employs TRBV14 and TRBJ1-6; unclear D gene. Germline CDR1 is SGHDN and CDR2 is FVKESK. This CDR3 has 13 amino acids. V shed 6 bases and J shed 10 bases, with 13 bases lying between them. CDR3 DNA sequence: TGTGCCAGCAGTCCCGAACTCTACTCACCCCTCCACTTT. This encodes CASSPELYSPLHF. The full variable domain, with the rest looked up from reference TRBV14 and TRBJ1-6, is EAGVTQFPSHSVIEKGQTVTLRCDPISGHDNLYWYRRVMGKEIKFLLHFVKESKQDESGMPNNRFLAERTGGTYSTLKVQPAELEDSGVYFCASSPELYSPLHFGNGTRLTVT.

This sequence joins TRBV11-3 and TRBJ2-1, with a possible D match to TRBD2 (6 bases). CDR1 SGHNT and CDR2 YENEEA come from the germline V gene. The CDR3 is made up of 13 amino acids. Trimming removed 2 bases from V and 7 bases from J, with 9 bases in between. The CDR3 coding sequence is TGTGCCAGCAGCTTATCTAGCGTTAATGAGCAGTTCTTC. Its translation: CASSLSSVNEQFF.

V is TRBV2 and J is TRBJ2-5; 8 nucleotides line up with TRBD2. CDR3 size: 15 residues. J lost 2 bases, V lost 4 bases, and 6 bases had no gene match. Per the germline V gene, CDR1 is SNHLY and CDR2 is FYNNEI. The CDR3 DNA sequence: TGTGCCAGCAGTGGGGCGGGGGGCTATCAAGAGACCCAGTACTTC. This encodes CASSGAGGYQETQYF.

V usage is TRBV5-1 and J usage is TRBJ2-7; D possibly corresponds to TRBD1 (7 bases). The CDR3 is made up of 15 amino acids. Trimming pared 0 bases from V and 7 bases from J, leaving 17 bases between. Germline V CDR1 and CDR2: SGHRS, YFSETQ. The CDR3 DNA reads as TGCGCCAGCAGCTTGGGGTTGACAGGGACTGGGGAGCAGTACTTC. Translating gives CASSLGLTGTGEQYF.

The chain carries TRBV6-5 and TRBJ2-7; D gene ambiguous. The CDR3 extends over 14 amino acids. CDR1 is MNHEY and CDR2 is SVGAGI in the germline V gene. Trimming cost V 5 bases and J 2 bases, with 13 bases left between them. DNA for the CDR3: TGTGCCAGCAGTACCCCCGGGCTCCCCTACGAGCAGTACTTC. Translation gives CASSTPGLPYEQYF.

The chain employs TRBV18 and TRBJ1-6; tentative D call: TRBD1 (6 bases). The CDR3 sequence is 13 residues long. Trimming pared 3 bases from V and 10 bases from J, leaving 10 bases between. CDR1 KGHSH and CDR2 LQKENI come from the germline V gene. The CDR3 region has the DNA TGTGCCAGCTCACCCAGGGGAGTCTCACCCCTCCACTTT. It translates to CASSPRGVSPLHF. Combining the CDR3 with reference TRBV18 and TRBJ1-6 gives the whole variable domain NAGVMQNPRHLVRRRGQEARLRCSPMKGHSHVYWYRQLPEEGLKFMVYLQKENIIDESGMPKERFSAEFPKEGPSILRIQQVVRGDSAAYFCASSPRGVSPLHFGNGTRLTVT.

The chain combines TRBV29-1 with TRBJ2-6; a weak D match, TRBD1 (6 bases). Trimming stripped 5 bases from V and 0 bases from J, with 17 bases between. The CDR3 is made up of 17 amino acids. The germline V gene has CDR1 SQVTM and CDR2 ANQGSEA. This chain's CDR3 is CSVSRAGTSSGANVLTF. CDR3 DNA: TGCAGCGTTTCCCGCGCAGGGACAAGCTCTGGGGCCAACGTCCTGACTTTC.

This chain uses TRBV6-1 with TRBJ2-3, with 9 nucleotides matching TRBD2. From germline, CDR1 is MNHNS and CDR2 SASEGT. V trimming: 10 bases; J trimming: 2 bases; junction bases outside the gene matches: 10. This CDR3 has 15 amino acids. The CDR3 loop is CAIGKSGGHTDTQYF. The CDR3 bases are TGTGCCATCGGGAAGAGCGGGGGGCACACAGATACGCAGTATTTT.

The J gene is TRBJ2-1, the V gene TRBV4-1; TRBD2 might be the D (6 bases). V lost 1 base and J 2 bases, leaving 15 bases between the germline ends. Germline V CDR1 and CDR2: MGHRA, YSYEKL. The CDR3 spans 17 residues. The CDR3 reads CASSQGLEGLPYNEQFF. The DNA of the CDR3 is TGCGCCAGCAGCCAAGGTCTTGAGGGACTCCCCTACAATGAGCAGTTCTTC.

This clone has more than one count but fewer than ten. As DNA, the CDR3 is TGTGCCAGCAGTGAAGAGGTCAGGGGCTATGGCTACACCTTC. As protein: CASSEEVRGYGYTF. The gene calls are TRBV2 and TRBJ1-2; a weak D match, TRBD1 (6 bases). This CDR3 comprises 14 residues. Germline CDR1 reads SNHLY; CDR2 reads FYNNEI. V lost 1 base, J lost 4 bases, and 10 bases lay in between.

The chain joins TRBV5-6 to TRBJ2-5, with D tentatively TRBD1 (6 bases). V shed 2 bases and J shed 5 bases, with 16 bases lying between them. Germline V CDR1 and CDR2: SGHDT, YYEEEE. This CDR3 spans 15 amino acids. The CDR3 here is CASSLPAGARETQYF. The CDR3 bases are TGTGCCAGCAGCTTACCGGCAGGGGCCCGGGAGACCCAGTACTTC. Supplemented by reference TRBV5-6 and TRBJ2-5, the full variable domain reads DAGVTQSPTHLIKTRGQQVTLRCSPKSGHDTVSWYQQALGQGPQFIFQYYEEEERQRGNFPDRFSGHQFPNYSSELNVNALLLGDSALYLCASSLPAGARETQYFGPGTRLLVL.

The chain uses TRBV5-6 and TRBJ2-1; D might be TRBD2 (7 bases). CDR1 and CDR2 from the germline V gene are SGHDT and YYEEEE. V was trimmed by 0 bases and J by 5 bases, leaving 12 bases between them. The CDR3 contains 15 residues. CDR3: CASSLVGRGNNEQFF. CDR3 nucleotides: TGTGCCAGCAGCTTGGTGGGGAGGGGGAACAATGAGCAGTTCTTC.

V is TRBV6-5 and J is TRBJ2-7; D remains unclear. There are 14 residues in the CDR3. Germline assignment: CDR1 MNHEY and CDR2 SVGAGI. V was pared by 2 bases and J by 0 bases, with 8 bases between. CDR3 loop: CASSYQDASYEQYF. In nucleotides, the CDR3 is TGTGCCAGCAGTTACCAGGACGCCTCCTACGAGCAGTACTTC.

The genes are TRBV5-1 and TRBJ1-4; no firm D call. Germline V CDR1 and CDR2: SGHRS, YFSETQ. V gave up 0 bases and J gave up 0 bases, with 6 bases separating them. The CDR3 runs 15 residues. The chain's CDR3 is CASSLGSTTNEKLFF. CDR3 in DNA: TGCGCCAGCAGCTTGGGGTCAACAACTAATGAAAAACTGTTTTTT.